The entry below gives a single T cell receptor beta chain sequence along with its context. TCRdb reanalysed the 5' RACE reads using MiXCR and keeps one entry per CDR3 protein. This table holds a few hundred thousand distinct CDR3 sequences, 6.5% found once. This record belongs to a study of identical twins. The germline CDR1 and CDR2 sequences are SGHVS and FNYEAQ. With 2 bases removed from V and 2 bases from J, the gap between germline ends came to 12 bases. The CDR3 is made up of 15 amino acids. The sample also formed part of further work on T cells expressing NK-cell markers.

The sequence came from a woman under 30 in good health. Source material: CD8+ T cells sorted from blood. The J gene is TRBJ2-5, the V gene TRBV7-6; TRBD2 is a possible D gene (7 bases). CDR3 bases: TGTGCCAGCAGCTTAACCCGGGGGGCTCAAGAGACCCAGTACTTC. Amino acid sequence: CASSLTRGAQETQYF.